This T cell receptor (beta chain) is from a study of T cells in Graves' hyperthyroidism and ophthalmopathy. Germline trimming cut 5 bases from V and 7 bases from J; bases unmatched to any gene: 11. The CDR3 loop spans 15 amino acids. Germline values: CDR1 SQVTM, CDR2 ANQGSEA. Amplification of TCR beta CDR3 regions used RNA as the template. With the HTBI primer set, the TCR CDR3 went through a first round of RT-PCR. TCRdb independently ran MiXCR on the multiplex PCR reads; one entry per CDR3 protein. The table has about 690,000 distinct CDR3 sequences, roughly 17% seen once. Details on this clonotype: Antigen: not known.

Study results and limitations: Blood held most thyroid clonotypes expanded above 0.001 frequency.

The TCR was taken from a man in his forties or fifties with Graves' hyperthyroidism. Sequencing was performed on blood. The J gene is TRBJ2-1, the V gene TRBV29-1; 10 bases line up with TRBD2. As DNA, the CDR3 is TGCAGCGTTTGTGAGAGCGGGAGGGGGGATAATGAGCAGTTCTTC. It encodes CSVCESGRGDNEQFF.